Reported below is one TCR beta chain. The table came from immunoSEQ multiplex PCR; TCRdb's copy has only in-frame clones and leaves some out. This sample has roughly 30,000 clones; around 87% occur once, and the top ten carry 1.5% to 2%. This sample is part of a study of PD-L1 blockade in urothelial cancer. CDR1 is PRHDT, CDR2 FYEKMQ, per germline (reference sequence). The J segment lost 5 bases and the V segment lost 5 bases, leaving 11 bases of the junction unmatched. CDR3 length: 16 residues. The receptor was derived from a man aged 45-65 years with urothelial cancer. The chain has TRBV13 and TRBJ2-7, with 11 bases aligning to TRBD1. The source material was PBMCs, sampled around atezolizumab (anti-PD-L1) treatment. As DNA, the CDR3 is TGTGCCAGCAGCCCACCTGGGGACAGGGGGATTGACGAGCAGTACTTC. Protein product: CASSPPGDRGIDEQYF.